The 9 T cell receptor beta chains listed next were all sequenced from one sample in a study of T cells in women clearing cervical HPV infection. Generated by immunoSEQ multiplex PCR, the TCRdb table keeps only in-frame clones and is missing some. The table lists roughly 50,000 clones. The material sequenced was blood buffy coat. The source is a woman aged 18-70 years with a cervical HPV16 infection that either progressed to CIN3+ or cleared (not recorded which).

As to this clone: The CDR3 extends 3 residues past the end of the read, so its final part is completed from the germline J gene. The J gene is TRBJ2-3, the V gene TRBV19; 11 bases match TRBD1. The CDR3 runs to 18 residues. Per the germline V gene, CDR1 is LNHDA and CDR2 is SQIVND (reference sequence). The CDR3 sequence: CASSLTVGTGGSNQPQYF. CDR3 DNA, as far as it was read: TGTGCCAGTAGTCTCACCGTCGGGACAGGGGGAAGCAATCAGCCG.

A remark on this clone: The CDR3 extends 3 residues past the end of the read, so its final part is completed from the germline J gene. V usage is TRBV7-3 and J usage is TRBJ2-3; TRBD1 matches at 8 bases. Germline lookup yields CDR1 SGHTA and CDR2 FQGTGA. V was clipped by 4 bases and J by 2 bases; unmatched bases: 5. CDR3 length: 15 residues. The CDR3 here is CASSWTDRDTDTQYF. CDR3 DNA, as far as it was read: TGTGCCAGCAGCTGGACGGACAGGGACACAGATACG.

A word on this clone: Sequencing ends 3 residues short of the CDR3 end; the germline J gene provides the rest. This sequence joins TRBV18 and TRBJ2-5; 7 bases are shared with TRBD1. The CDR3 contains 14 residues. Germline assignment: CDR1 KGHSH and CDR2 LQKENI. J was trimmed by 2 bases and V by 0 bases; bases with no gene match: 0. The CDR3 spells CASSPPGQQETQYF. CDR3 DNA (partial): TGTGCCAGCTCACCACCGGGACAGCAAGAGACC.

This CDR3 reads CASSLYGGDEKLFF. The part of the CDR3 DNA that was read is TGTGCCAGCAGCTTATACGGGGGTGATGAAAAG. The chain employs TRBV7-9 and TRBJ2-2; a possible D gene is TRBD2 (6 bases). The read falls 3 residues short of the CDR3 end, and the missing part is taken from the germline J gene. The length of the CDR3 is 14 residues. Germline V gene data show CDR1 as SEHNR and CDR2 as FQNEAQ (reference sequence).

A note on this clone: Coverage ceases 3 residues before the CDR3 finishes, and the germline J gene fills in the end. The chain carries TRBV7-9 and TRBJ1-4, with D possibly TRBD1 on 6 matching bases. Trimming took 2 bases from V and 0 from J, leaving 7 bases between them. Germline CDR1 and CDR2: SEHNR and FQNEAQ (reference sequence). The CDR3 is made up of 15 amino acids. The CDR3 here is CASSLSGATNEKLFF. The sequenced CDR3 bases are TGTGCCAGCAGCTTATCAGGGGCAACTAATGAAAAA.

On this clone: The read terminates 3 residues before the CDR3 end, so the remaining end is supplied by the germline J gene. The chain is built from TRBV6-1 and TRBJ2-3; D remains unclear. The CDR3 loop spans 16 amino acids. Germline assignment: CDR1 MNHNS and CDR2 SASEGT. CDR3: CASSEGALPAKETQYF. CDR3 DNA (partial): TGTGCCAGCAGTGAAGGGGCCTTGCCCGCGAAAGAGACG.

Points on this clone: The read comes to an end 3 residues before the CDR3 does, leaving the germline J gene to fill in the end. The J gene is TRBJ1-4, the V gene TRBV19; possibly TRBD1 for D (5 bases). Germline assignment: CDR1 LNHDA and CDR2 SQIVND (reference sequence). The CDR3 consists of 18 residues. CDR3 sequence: CASSISPGISSGANVLFF. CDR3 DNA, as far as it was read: TGTGCCAGTAGTATAAGTCCAGGAATTAGCTCTGGGGCCAACGTA.

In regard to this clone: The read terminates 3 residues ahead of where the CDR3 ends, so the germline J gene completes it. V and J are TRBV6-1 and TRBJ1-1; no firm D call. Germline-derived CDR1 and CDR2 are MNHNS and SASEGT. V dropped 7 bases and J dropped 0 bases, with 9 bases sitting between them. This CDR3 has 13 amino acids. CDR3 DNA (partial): TGTGCCAGCACTGACCCTTTGAACACTGAA. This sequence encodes CASTDPLNTE. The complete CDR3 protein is CASTDPLNTEAFF.

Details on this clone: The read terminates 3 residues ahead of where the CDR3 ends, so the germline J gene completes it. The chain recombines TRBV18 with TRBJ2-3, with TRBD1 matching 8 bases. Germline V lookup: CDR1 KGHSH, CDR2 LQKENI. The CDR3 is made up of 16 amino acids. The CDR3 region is CASSPLARTGQETQYF. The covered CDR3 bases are TGTGCCAGCTCACCCCTAGCGAGGACAGGGCAAGAGACG.